These 28 T cell receptor beta chains share one sample of origin, sequenced in a study of T cell responses to AZD1222 COVID-19 vaccine. TCRdb's table, derived via immunoSEQ multiplex PCR, lists solely in-frame clones and lacks some. Seen here are around 130,000 clones, over 90% observed once, and the top ten hold 0.85% to 0.95%. Source: peripheral blood, taken on day 0 of AZD1222 vaccination. These receptors were obtained from an adult in good health.

This chain links TRBV24-1 with TRBJ2-3; D unclear. V was clipped by 0 bases and J by 5 bases, with 2 bases between them. From germline, CDR1 is KGHDR and CDR2 SFDVKD. This CDR3 has 12 amino acids. CDR3 in DNA: TGTGCCACCAGTGATTTGCGAGATACGCAGTATTTT. Translation gives CATSDLRDTQYF.

This chain connects TRBV9 to TRBJ2-1; possibly TRBD2 for D (6 bases). V lost 0 bases to trimming and J lost 7 bases, with 14 bases between them. The CDR3 loop spans 15 amino acids. Per germline, CDR1 SGDLS and CDR2 YYNGEE. CDR3 bases: TGTGCCAGCAGCGTAGCTGGTAGCGGTAGTAATGAGCAGTTCTTC. Its protein product is CASSVAGSGSNEQFF.

This sequence joins TRBV5-5 and TRBJ1-2; no firm D call. CDR1 is SGHKS and CDR2 is YYEKEE in the germline V gene (reference sequence). CDR3 length: 14 residues. Trimming pared 1 base from V and 4 bases from J, leaving 11 bases between. The CDR3: CASSLFNFGYGYTF. In nucleotides, the CDR3 is TGTGCCAGCAGCTTGTTTAACTTCGGCTATGGCTACACCTTC.

This chain joins TRBV10-2 and TRBJ2-7, with TRBD1 as a possible D gene (5 bases). V lost 3 bases and J lost 5, with 11 bases in between. CDR1 is WSHSY and CDR2 is SAAADI in the germline V gene. This CDR3 is 13 amino acids long. CDR3 sequence reads: CASSDRGLNEQYF. The CDR3 bases are TGCGCCAGCAGTGATAGGGGCCTAAACGAGCAGTACTTC.

The V call is TRBV5-1, the J call TRBJ2-1; D remains ambiguous. The CDR3 contains 15 residues. Trimming stripped 1 base from V and 2 bases from J, with 10 bases between. Germline V gene lookup returns CDR1 SGHRS and CDR2 YFSETQ. The CDR3 region is CASSLKETTYNEQFF. The CDR3 nucleotides read TGCGCCAGCAGCTTGAAAGAGACAACCTACAATGAGCAGTTCTTC.

This chain links TRBV28 with TRBJ2-5; weak D call: TRBD2 (5 bases). The CDR3 totals 12 residues. Per the germline V gene, CDR1 is MDHEN and CDR2 is SYDVKM. With 3 bases removed from V and 5 bases from J, the gap between germline ends came to 7 bases. CDR3 amino acids: CASSFRRETQYF. DNA for the CDR3: TGTGCCAGCAGTTTCAGGAGGGAGACCCAGTACTTC.

The chain joins TRBV5-8 to TRBJ2-3, with D uncertain. CDR3 length: 12 residues. Trimming stripped 4 bases from V and 2 bases from J, with 5 bases between. Germline V gene lookup returns CDR1 SGHTS and CDR2 YDEGEE. CDR3 region: CASSPFTDTQYF. CDR3 sequence (DNA): TGTGCCAGCAGCCCCTTCACAGATACGCAGTATTTT.

The CDR3 region is CASSPQGAGNTIYF. The CDR3, as DNA: TGTGCCAGCAGCCCACAGGGGGCGGGAAACACCATATATTTT. V and J are TRBV7-9 and TRBJ1-3; 9 bases agree with TRBD1. CDR3 size: 14 residues. Germline V gene data show CDR1 as SEHNR and CDR2 as FQNEAQ (reference sequence). V gave up 5 bases and J gave up 4 bases; unmatched junction bases: 3.

In this sample, this clone turned up once. The chain combines TRBV4-1 with TRBJ1-3; D perhaps matches TRBD1 (6 bases). Germline V lookup: CDR1 MGHRA, CDR2 YSYEKL. The CDR3 runs to 16 residues. V was clipped by 4 bases and J by 0 bases, with 13 bases between them. The CDR3 region is CASSRAQGPSGNTIYF. As DNA, the CDR3 is TGCGCCAGCAGCCGGGCACAGGGCCCCTCTGGAAACACCATATATTTT.

This chain joins TRBV5-1 and TRBJ2-5; 8 nucleotides match TRBD2. V was pared by 4 bases and J by 6 bases, with 11 bases of the junction left unmatched. The CDR3 sequence is 15 residues long. The germline V gene has CDR1 SGHRS and CDR2 YFSETQ. DNA for the CDR3: TGCGCCAGCAGCGACCCGGGGGGGCCTCGAAAGACCCAGTACTTC. Its translation: CASSDPGGPRKTQYF.

This chain joins TRBV7-2 and TRBJ1-5; D gene unclear. The germline CDR1 and CDR2 sequences are SGHTA and FQGNSA. The ends were cut back, 1 base at V and 5 bases at J, with 9 bases in the middle. The CDR3 sequence is 14 residues long. The CDR3 loop is CASSLGLGDQPQHF. The CDR3 DNA follows: TGTGCCAGCAGCTTAGGGTTGGGTGATCAGCCCCAGCATTTT. Filled out from reference TRBV7-2 and TRBJ1-5, the complete variable domain reads GAGVSQSPSNKVTEKGKDVELRCDPISGHTALYWYRQSLGQGLEFLIYFQGNSAPDKSGLPSDRFSAERTGGSVSTLTIQRTQQEDSAVYLCASSLGLGDQPQHFGDGTRLSIL.

The chain employs TRBV3-1 (or the pseudogene TRBV3-2) and TRBJ2-2; tentative D call: TRBD1 (6 bases). Germline CDR1 reads LGHDT; CDR2 reads YNNKEL (reference sequence). V was clipped by 5 bases and J by 2 bases, with 9 bases between them. This CDR3 spans 14 amino acids. CDR3 DNA: TGTGCCAGCAGCGACAGGTTAAACACCGGGGAGCTGTTTTTT. Protein: CASSDRLNTGELFF.

The count of this clone is one. The V gene is TRBV5-4, the J gene TRBJ1-2, with 11 positions matching TRBD1. CDR1 SGHNT and CDR2 YYREEE come from the germline V gene (reference sequence). CDR3 length: 14 residues. Trimming removed 4 bases from V and 4 bases from J; junction bases left unmatched: 3. The CDR3 loop is CASSRDRGFYGYTF. The CDR3 DNA is TGTGCCAGCAGCCGGGACAGGGGGTTCTATGGCTACACCTTC.

This chain links TRBV24-1 with TRBJ1-1; D is possibly TRBD1 (5 bases). The CDR3 is 11 residues long. CDR1 and CDR2 from the germline V gene are KGHDR and SFDVKD. Trimming removed 11 bases at V and 5 bases at J, with 11 bases between. The DNA for the CDR3 is TGTGCCAGCGGGGCAAGGACTGAAGCTTTCTTT. It is translated as CASGARTEAFF.

The genes are TRBV5-1 and TRBJ1-2; weak D call: TRBD1 (5 bases). The CDR3 extends over 15 amino acids. Germline V lookup: CDR1 SGHRS, CDR2 YFSETQ. Deletions cut 0 bases from V and 2 bases from J, with 11 bases between. The CDR3 is CASSLGDGGNYGYTF. The CDR3 DNA is TGCGCCAGCAGCTTGGGGGACGGAGGGAACTATGGCTACACCTTC.

The rearrangement links TRBV9 to TRBJ1-2; a weak D match, TRBD1 (5 bases). In germline, CDR1 is SGDLS, CDR2 YYNGEE. The germline V and J ends were trimmed by 0 bases and 7 bases, with 10 bases remaining between them. This CDR3 has 13 amino acids. The CDR3 is CASSVATRGGYTF. In DNA, the CDR3 is TGTGCCAGCAGCGTAGCTACAAGGGGTGGCTACACCTTC.

This sequence joins TRBV27 and TRBJ2-5, with 14 bases lining up with TRBD2. V lost 6 bases to trimming and J lost 10 bases; unmatched junction nucleotides: 13. The CDR3 contains 16 residues. Germline values: CDR1 MNHEY, CDR2 SMNVEV (reference sequence). The CDR3 coding sequence is TGTGCCAGCAGCCTCGCAGGGACTAGCGGGGGTATGGTCCAGTACTTC. Translating it yields CASSLAGTSGGMVQYF.

This chain connects TRBV4-1 to TRBJ2-7; D is perhaps TRBD1 (5 bases). This CDR3 contains 14 residues. Germline CDR1 reads MGHRA; CDR2 reads YSYEKL. Trimming shortened V by 2 bases and J by 0 bases, and 8 bases separated the two germline ends. CDR3 in amino acids: CASSQNRGSYEQYF. The CDR3 DNA sequence: TGCGCCAGCAGCCAAAATAGGGGCTCCTACGAGCAGTACTTC.

The rearrangement uses TRBV3-1 (or the pseudogene TRBV3-2) and TRBJ2-5; the D gene is possibly TRBD2 (6 bases). Germline V lookup: CDR1 LGHDT, CDR2 YNNKEL (reference sequence). The V and J ends lost 0 bases and 5 bases respectively, with 13 bases between them. The CDR3 is made up of 15 amino acids. This CDR3 is CASSQEVAGWETQYF. The CDR3 bases are TGTGCCAGCAGCCAAGAAGTGGCGGGGTGGGAGACCCAGTACTTC.

This clone was found a few times. The same CDR3 arises from other DNA sequences in this sample as well. The V call is TRBV5-1, the J call TRBJ1-2; a possible D gene is TRBD1 (5 bases). The CDR3 totals 14 residues. Between the trimmed V and J ends, which lost 0 bases and 2 bases, there was a span of 8 bases. Germline CDR1 is SGHRS and CDR2 is YFSETQ. CDR3 loop: CASSLGTGNYGYTF. DNA for the CDR3: TGCGCCAGCAGCTTGGGAACAGGAAACTATGGCTACACCTTC.

A few counts support this clone. This chain links TRBV5-1 with TRBJ2-2; 10 nucleotides agree with TRBD1. The CDR3 runs to 19 residues. Per the germline V gene, CDR1 is SGHRS and CDR2 is YFSETQ. Unmatched junction bases numbered 14, after V lost 1 base and J lost 5 bases. CDR3 DNA: TGCGCCAGCAGCTTGCCCGTCGGGACAGGGGTTTCTATGACCGGGGAGCTGTTTTTT. This sequence encodes CASSLPVGTGVSMTGELFF.

This clone was detected once. The chain combines TRBV11-2 with TRBJ2-1; maybe TRBD1 (5 bases). The CDR3 contains 15 residues. Per germline, CDR1 SGHAT and CDR2 FQNNGV. V was cut by 4 bases and J by 11 bases, with 21 bases left in between. CDR3 nucleotide sequence: TGTGCCAGCAGCTCAACAGGTGCCGAAATCCCTAAGCAGTTCTTC. Translation gives CASSSTGAEIPKQFF.

V and J are TRBV3-1 (or the pseudogene TRBV3-2) and TRBJ2-2; a weak D match, TRBD1 (6 bases). V was clipped by 4 bases and J by 0 bases, with 12 bases between them. Germline CDR1 is LGHDT and CDR2 is YNNKEL (reference sequence). The CDR3 has 16 amino acids. CDR3 sequence: CASSPYRATNTGELFF. The CDR3 nucleotides read TGTGCCAGCAGCCCGTACAGGGCCACGAACACCGGGGAGCTGTTTTTT.

This chain joins TRBV7-3 and TRBJ2-1; 13 bases match TRBD2. Germline CDR1 is SGHTA and CDR2 is FQGTGA. V dropped 5 bases and J dropped 2; count of bases not matched to a gene: 9. The CDR3 covers 18 residues. CDR3 sequence reads: CASSPRPGLAGPYNEQFF. The DNA of the CDR3 is TGTGCCAGCAGCCCACGACCGGGACTAGCGGGGCCCTACAATGAGCAGTTCTTC.

This clone was observed a single time. V and J are TRBV6-6 and TRBJ1-6; D gene unclear. With 8 bases removed from V and 8 bases from J, the gap between germline ends came to 10 bases. CDR3 length equals 12 residues. CDR1 is MNHNY, CDR2 SVGAGI, per germline (reference sequence). The CDR3 protein is CASQTGDSPLHF. CDR3 in DNA: TGTGCCAGCCAAACCGGGGATTCACCCCTCCACTTT.

The V gene is TRBV5-1, the J gene TRBJ2-3; D not certain. There are 15 residues in the CDR3. The germline V gene encodes CDR1 SGHRS and CDR2 YFSETQ. V was cut by 7 bases and J by 0 bases, with 15 bases left in between. CDR3 residues: CASHLDGSSTDTQYF. DNA for the CDR3: TGCGCCAGCCACCTGGATGGGTCGAGCACAGATACGCAGTATTTT.

The chain employs TRBV12-3 or TRBV12-4 and TRBJ2-7; D uncertain. This CDR3 has 12 residues. Trimming stripped 3 bases from V and 6 bases from J, with 9 bases between. The CDR3 sequence is CASSFAQTEQYF. CDR3 bases: TGTGCCAGCAGTTTTGCACAGACCGAGCAGTACTTC.

The CDR3 is CASSPGTRGGDNEQFF. The CDR3 DNA sequence: TGTGCCAGCAGCCCTGGCACCCGGGGGGGCGACAATGAGCAGTTCTTC. The chain uses TRBV3-1 (or the pseudogene TRBV3-2) and TRBJ2-1; 8 bases align to TRBD2. Looked up from germline, CDR1 is LGHDT and CDR2 is YNNKEL (reference sequence). The CDR3 sequence is 16 residues long. J was trimmed by 5 bases and V by 4 bases; bases with no gene match: 10.